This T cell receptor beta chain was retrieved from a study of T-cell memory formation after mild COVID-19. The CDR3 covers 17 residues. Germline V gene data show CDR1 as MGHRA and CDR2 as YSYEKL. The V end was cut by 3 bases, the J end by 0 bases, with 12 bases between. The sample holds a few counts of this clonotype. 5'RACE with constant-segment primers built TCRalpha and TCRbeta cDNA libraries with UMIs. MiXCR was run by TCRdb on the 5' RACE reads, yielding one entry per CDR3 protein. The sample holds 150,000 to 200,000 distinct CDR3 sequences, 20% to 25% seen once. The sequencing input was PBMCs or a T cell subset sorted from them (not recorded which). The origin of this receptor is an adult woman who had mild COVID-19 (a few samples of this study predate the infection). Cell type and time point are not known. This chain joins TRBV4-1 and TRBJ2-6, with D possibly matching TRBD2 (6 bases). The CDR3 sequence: CASSQGGSSSGANVLTF. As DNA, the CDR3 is TGCGCCAGCAGCCAGGGAGGATCGAGCTCTGGGGCCAACGTCCTGACTTTC.